Shown below are 7 T cell receptor beta chains from a single sample sequenced in a study of cytotoxic CD8 clonotypes in ibrutinib-treated CLL. Data came from immunoSEQ multiplex PCR; TCRdb stores just in-frame clones and leaves some out. The sample records 330,000 or so clones, 67% being singletons. This specimen was PBMCs, taken after 36 months of ibrutinib treatment. Receptors originate from a human donor with chronic lymphocytic leukemia.

This clone was counted between two and nine times. The V and J genes are TRBV2 and TRBJ1-6, with 9 bases aligning to TRBD1. This CDR3 is built from 16 residues. CDR1 SNHLY and CDR2 FYNNEI come from the germline V gene. J was trimmed by 10 bases and V by 2 bases; bases with no gene match: 9. DNA for the CDR3: TGTGCCAGCAGTGAAACTGGGACAGGGAGAGGGTCACCCCTCCACTTT. It encodes CASSETGTGRGSPLHF.

In this sample, this clone turned up a few times. The V and J genes are TRBV5-1 and TRBJ2-7; TRBD1 agrees at 9 bases. V lost 3 bases and J lost 3; bases outside the gene matches: 4. Germline CDR1 and CDR2: SGHRS and YFSETQ. CDR3 length equals 14 residues. The CDR3 loop reads CASSSGTGHYEQYF. The CDR3 DNA is TGCGCCAGCAGCTCAGGGACAGGGCACTACGAGCAGTACTTC.

This clone was seen a single time. The chain uses TRBV7-9 and TRBJ2-5, with D unclear. Germline V gene lookup returns CDR1 SEHNR and CDR2 FQNEAQ (reference sequence). The CDR3 is made up of 14 amino acids. Trimming cost V 1 base and J 0 bases, with 6 bases left between them. The CDR3 is CASSLVRHQETQYF. The CDR3 DNA follows: TGTGCCAGCAGCTTAGTCCGGCACCAAGAGACCCAGTACTTC.

The rearrangement joins TRBV6-1 to TRBJ1-5, with 8 bases fitting TRBD1. The CDR3 runs to 15 residues. From germline, CDR1 is MNHNS and CDR2 SASEGT. J was trimmed by 0 bases and V by 7 bases; bases with no gene match: 5. As DNA, the CDR3 is TGTGCCAGCACCGGACAGGGCTATAGCAATCAGCCCCAGCATTTT. It yields the protein CASTGQGYSNQPQHF.

In this sample, this clone turned up a few times. CDR3 sequence reads: CASSDRQGGETQYF. The CDR3 coding sequence is TGTGCCAGCAGTGATCGTCAAGGAGGGGAGACCCAGTACTTC. The chain is built from TRBV25-1 and TRBJ2-5; TRBD2 might be the D (6 bases). The CDR3 contains 14 residues. Trimming shortened V by 3 bases and J by 5 bases, and 13 bases separated the two germline ends. Germline V gives CDR1 MGHDK, CDR2 SYGVNS. Based on the CDR3 plus reference TRBV25-1 and TRBJ2-5, the full variable domain is EADIYQTPRYLVIGTGKKITLECSQTMGHDKMYWYQQDPGMELHLIHYSYGVNSTEKGDLSSESTVSRIRTEHFPLTLESARPSHTSQYLCASSDRQGGETQYFGPGTRLLVL.

The chain uses TRBV4-1 and TRBJ1-2, with a tentative D call TRBD1 (6 bases). The V gene lost 0 bases and the J gene lost 0 bases, with 14 bases spanning the gap. CDR1 and CDR2 from the germline V gene are MGHRA and YSYEKL. The CDR3 sequence is 17 residues long. CDR3 in DNA: TGCGCCAGCAGCCAAGAAAGGGGCGGACAGCCTAACTATGGCTACACCTTC. It yields the protein CASSQERGGQPNYGYTF.

V and J are TRBV7-8 and TRBJ1-6; TRBD1 might be the D (5 bases). V lost 2 bases and J 9 bases, leaving 17 bases between the germline ends. Germline V gives CDR1 SGHVS, CDR2 FQNEAQ. The CDR3 is 16 residues long. The CDR3 DNA follows: TGTGCCAGCAGCTTACGGGCAGGGATTTTGGGTTCACCCCTCCACTTT. Translating gives CASSLRAGILGSPLHF.